The next 25 T cell receptor beta chains were all read from a single sample in a study of T-cell reconstitution after alpha-beta-depleted transplantation in children. TCRbeta library preparation incorporated unique molecular identifiers. Using its own MiXCR run on the PCR reads, TCRdb lists one record per CDR3 protein. The sample includes 490,000 or so distinct CDR3 sequences, around 13% seen only once; the top ten take around 5.6%. The specimen comprised PBMCs from the stem cell graft donor, sampled from the stem cell graft. All receptors derive from a human donor who donated a stem cell graft to a child with combined immunodeficiency.

The chain is built from TRBV5-1 and TRBJ2-7; perhaps D is TRBD1 or TRBD2 (5 bases each). V was clipped by 2 bases and J by 0 bases, with 15 bases between them. Per germline, CDR1 SGHRS and CDR2 YFSETQ. There are 16 residues in the CDR3. CDR3 in amino acids: CASSLRGDFLSYEQYF. The CDR3 nucleotides read TGCGCCAGCAGCTTACGGGGCGACTTTCTCTCCTACGAGCAGTACTTC.

This clonotype was detected ten times or more. V and J are TRBV12-3 or TRBV12-4 and TRBJ2-3; D unresolved. The CDR3 spans 14 residues. V was pared by 3 bases and J by 1 base, with 8 bases between. CDR3 bases: TGTGCCAGCAGTTTGTTCGAAGGCACAGATACGCAGTATTTT. Protein: CASSLFEGTDTQYF.

The chain recombines TRBV5-4 with TRBJ2-1, with TRBD2 as a possible D gene (7 bases). V dropped 2 bases and J dropped 6 bases, with 15 bases sitting between them. This CDR3 contains 15 residues. Germline values: CDR1 SGHNT, CDR2 YYREEE (reference sequence). The CDR3: CASSFASGGGNEQFF. In DNA, the CDR3 is TGTGCCAGCAGCTTTGCTAGCGGAGGGGGCAATGAGCAGTTCTTC.

The rearrangement joins TRBV6-2 or TRBV6-3 to TRBJ2-7, with 7 nucleotides matching TRBD2. This CDR3 has 17 amino acids. J gave up 7 bases and V 2 bases, and 17 bases lay outside the gene matches. From germline, CDR1 is MNHEY and CDR2 SVGEGT. In DNA, the CDR3 is TGTGCCAGCAGTTACGGGCCATCGAGCGGGGTGTTGGGGGAGCAGTACTTC. This sequence encodes CASSYGPSSGVLGEQYF.

This clonotype was observed many times. The V gene is TRBV5-5, the J gene TRBJ2-7; maybe TRBD1 (6 bases). The germline V gene encodes CDR1 SGHKS and CDR2 YYEKEE (reference sequence). The CDR3 consists of 17 residues. V gave up 1 base and J gave up 1 base, with 18 bases separating them. CDR3 protein: CASSLPRLTDRSYEQYF. CDR3 bases: TGTGCCAGCAGCTTGCCGAGACTAACTGACAGGTCCTACGAGCAGTACTTC.

The table lists this clonotype with a few counts. The chain combines TRBV12-3 or TRBV12-4 with TRBJ2-7, with 10 bases identical to TRBD2. The CDR3 is 15 amino acids. Unmatched junction bases numbered 5, after V lost 2 bases and J lost 4 bases. CDR3 region: CASSLSSGRTYEQYF. The DNA for the CDR3 is TGTGCCAGCAGTTTATCTAGCGGGAGAACGTACGAGCAGTACTTC.

About this clonotype: An end of the junction differs from the germline gene, which may be a read error. The chain recombines TRBV6-2 or TRBV6-3 with TRBJ2-7, with 11 bases fitting TRBD1. Germline CDR1 reads MNHEY; CDR2 reads SVGEGT. The CDR3 covers 16 residues. Here the CDR3 reads CASRGTGTGGPYGQYF. In DNA form, the CDR3 reads TGTGCCAGCAGGGGAACCGGGACAGGGGGGCCCTACGGGCAGTACTTC.

This clonotype was observed at least ten times. This chain uses TRBV11-2 with TRBJ1-1, with 8 bases that match TRBD1. There are 16 residues in the CDR3. Germline-derived CDR1 and CDR2 are SGHAT and FQNNGV. V shed 4 bases and J 4 bases; nucleotides not matched to a gene: 11. The CDR3 sequence is CASSSQGQGALTEAFF. The CDR3 DNA reads as TGTGCCAGCAGCTCACAGGGGCAGGGGGCGCTCACTGAAGCTTTCTTT.

The J gene is TRBJ2-3, the V gene TRBV5-1; D is undetermined. Deletions cut 5 bases from V and 1 base from J, with 11 bases between. Germline loops: CDR1 SGHRS, CDR2 YFSETQ. The CDR3 sequence is 14 residues long. CDR3 nucleotide sequence: TGCGCCAGCAGGGAAGGGCCTGGCACAGATACGCAGTATTTT. It encodes CASREGPGTDTQYF.

This chain connects TRBV9 to TRBJ2-1, with unresolved D. From germline, CDR1 is SGDLS and CDR2 YYNGEE. V was clipped by 2 bases and J by 5 bases, with 8 bases between them. CDR3 length: 13 amino acids. The CDR3 spells CASSVRRDNEQFF. The DNA of the CDR3 is TGTGCCAGCAGCGTTAGAAGGGACAATGAGCAGTTCTTC.

This chain links TRBV12-3 or TRBV12-4 with TRBJ2-5; 8 bases line up with TRBD1. This CDR3 has 16 residues. J gave up 1 base and V 7 bases, and 11 bases lay outside the gene matches. The CDR3 DNA follows: TGTGCCAGCAAGTTTGGAGGACAGGGTTTCCAAGAGACCCAGTACTTC. Translation gives CASKFGGQGFQETQYF.

This chain connects TRBV3-1 to TRBJ1-5; 8 bases align to TRBD1. Germline-derived CDR1 and CDR2 are LGHDT and YNNKEL (reference sequence). V gave up 0 bases and J gave up 3 bases; unmatched junction bases: 4. The length of the CDR3 is 16 residues. CDR3 in amino acids: CASSQDWTGLNQPQHF. The DNA of the CDR3 is TGTGCCAGCAGCCAAGACTGGACAGGGCTCAATCAGCCCCAGCATTTT.

This clonotype was counted only a few times. The genes are TRBV29-1 and TRBJ2-7, with 8 positions matching TRBD2. The CDR3 extends over 13 amino acids. V was clipped by 7 bases and J by 2 bases; unmatched bases: 7. The germline V gene has CDR1 SQVTM and CDR2 ANQGSEA. The CDR3 region is CSAQGLETYEQYF. CDR3 DNA sequence: TGCAGCGCCCAGGGACTAGAGACCTACGAGCAGTACTTC.

V and J are TRBV12-3 or TRBV12-4 and TRBJ1-2; D is unresolved. V was shortened by 8 bases and J by 0 bases, with 16 bases between the two germline ends. The length of the CDR3 is 15 residues. The CDR3 DNA reads as TGTGCCAGCGTCGGACCGGGGTACACTAACTATGGCTACACCTTC. Translation: CASVGPGYTNYGYTF.

This clonotype was recorded a few times. This rearrangement joins TRBV5-1 to TRBJ2-1; 10 nucleotides agree with TRBD1. J gave up 5 bases and V 7 bases, and 9 bases lay outside the gene matches. This CDR3 is built from 15 residues. Germline-derived CDR1 and CDR2 are SGHRS and YFSETQ. This CDR3 reads CASVLGQGGHNEQFF. The CDR3 DNA is TGCGCCAGCGTTCTCGGACAGGGGGGCCACAATGAGCAGTTCTTC.

This clonotype has a handful of counts. V usage is TRBV7-3 and J usage is TRBJ1-1, with 8 bases matching TRBD1. CDR3 length: 14 amino acids. Germline-derived CDR1 and CDR2 are SGHTA and FQGTGA. The V gene end was trimmed by 5 bases and the J gene end by 1 base; junction bases not matched to a gene: 3. The CDR3 nucleotides read TGTGCCAGCAGCGATGGACAGGGGAACACTGAAGCTTTCTTT. The encoded protein is CASSDGQGNTEAFF.

At least ten counts were recorded for this clonotype. This chain connects TRBV6-2 or TRBV6-3 to TRBJ2-7, with D perhaps TRBD1 (5 bases). V was shortened by 6 bases and J by 3 bases, with 12 bases between the two germline ends. Germline lookup yields CDR1 MNHEY and CDR2 SVGEGT. CDR3 length: 13 amino acids. CDR3 sequence reads: CASSLDTLYEQYF. CDR3 DNA: TGTGCCAGCAGCCTGGACACACTCTACGAGCAGTACTTC.

The table lists this clonotype with many counts. The chain couples TRBV29-1 to TRBJ2-7; D remains unclear. The CDR3 extends over 11 amino acids. The V gene's germline CDR1 is SQVTM and CDR2 ANQGSEA. The V end was cut by 6 bases, the J end by 8 bases, with 14 bases between. This CDR3 reads CSVKPAGQQYF. The CDR3 coding sequence is TGCAGCGTAAAACCTGCCGGGCAGCAGTACTTC.

Many counts were recorded for this clonotype. One end of the junction is discordant with germline, which a read error may explain. This sequence joins TRBV6-5 and TRBJ1-4; possible D gene TRBD1, 5 bases. Germline V gives CDR1 MNHEY, CDR2 SVGAGI. The length of the CDR3 is 12 residues. Here the CDR3 reads CASTIAQGSAGF. As DNA, the CDR3 is TGTGCCAGCACCATAGCCCAGGGAAGCGCCGGGTTT.

This clonotype was seen more than once but under ten times. V gene TRBV20-1 combines with J gene TRBJ1-2; a weak D match, TRBD1 (6 bases). From germline, CDR1 is DFQATT and CDR2 SNEGSKA (reference sequence). Trimming stripped 6 bases from V and 3 bases from J, with 14 bases between. The CDR3 is 13 amino acids. The CDR3 region is CSAPGQLYYGYTF. CDR3 nucleotides: TGCAGTGCCCCCGGACAGCTTTACTATGGCTACACCTTC.

This clonotype was found many times. The J gene is TRBJ2-1, the V gene TRBV11-1; D is possibly TRBD1 or TRBD2 (5 bases each). Trimming removed 0 bases at V and 6 bases at J, with 12 bases between. The CDR3 loop spans 15 amino acids. The germline gives CDR1 SGHAT, CDR2 FQDESV (reference sequence). The CDR3 sequence is CASSLAWAGSNEQFF. The CDR3 nucleotides read TGTGCCAGCAGCTTAGCGTGGGCAGGGAGCAATGAGCAGTTCTTC.

This clonotype showed up just a few times. CDR3 coding DNA: TGTGCCAGCAGCTTCTTAGGGGGCGAGTTTGGGACTGAAGCTTTCTTT. It translates to CASSFLGGEFGTEAFF. The chain recombines TRBV7-2 with TRBJ1-1, with 7 bases fitting TRBD1. Per germline, CDR1 SGHTA and CDR2 FQGNSA. The CDR3 consists of 16 residues. V lost 3 bases to trimming and J lost 5 bases; unmatched junction nucleotides: 12.

The V call is TRBV24-1, the J call TRBJ2-6; no firm D call. Trimming took off 5 bases at V and 0 bases at J, with 10 bases between the two ends. Per the germline V gene, CDR1 is KGHDR and CDR2 is SFDVKD. The CDR3 runs 16 residues. The CDR3, as DNA: TGTGCCACCAGTGTGACGCTCGACTCTGGGGCCAACGTCCTGACTTTC. It specifies CATSVTLDSGANVLTF.

This clonotype was seen at least ten times. V and J are TRBV6-4 and TRBJ2-2; the D gene is possibly TRBD2 (6 bases). The CDR3 length is 17 residues. From germline, CDR1 is MRHNA and CDR2 SNTAGT. The ends were cut back, 0 bases at V and 1 base at J, with 12 bases in the middle. CDR3 amino acids: CASSDSKEGRNTGELFF. CDR3 sequence (DNA): TGTGCCAGCAGTGACTCTAAGGAGGGCCGGAACACCGGGGAGCTGTTTTTT.

This chain uses TRBV5-1 with TRBJ2-5; TRBD1 matches at 7 bases. V lost 5 bases to trimming and J lost 3 bases; unmatched junction nucleotides: 10. Germline loops: CDR1 SGHRS, CDR2 YFSETQ. CDR3 length: 15 amino acids. The CDR3 sequence: CASSTVGTDKETQYF. CDR3 nucleotide sequence: TGCGCCAGCAGTACTGTCGGGACAGATAAAGAGACCCAGTACTTC.